The sequence of this T cell receptor (beta chain) was determined in a study of Graves' ophthalmopathy and Graves' hyperthyroidism. This CDR3 has 13 amino acids. The germline gives CDR1 SEHNR, CDR2 FQNEAQ (reference sequence). The authors amplified TCR beta CDR3 regions from RNA transcripts. The workflow started with a first-round RT-PCR run with HTBI primers and then moved on to a second-round multiplex PCR. Each CDR3 protein gets one entry after TCRdb re-called the multiplex PCR reads with MiXCR. This table holds around 600,000 distinct CDR3 sequences, about 41% found once. The diagnostic workup employed clinical symptoms, serum thyroxine, TRAb, thyroid ultrasound and orbital computed tomography. As to this clonotype: At one end the junction does not follow the germline gene, possibly because of a read error.

This receptor was obtained from an adult man with Graves' ophthalmopathy. This rearrangement joins TRBV7-9 to TRBJ1-4; D gene uncertain. The sequenced sample was peripheral blood. CDR3 in DNA: TGCGCCGGCAGCCAAGTTCGTGGGGAAAAACTGTTTTTT. Its translation is CAGSQVRGEKLFF. Full variable domain (rest looked up from reference TRBV7-9 and TRBJ1-4): DTGVSQNPRHKITKRGQNVTFRCDPISEHNRLYWYRQTLGQGPEFLTYFQNEAQLEKSRLLSDRFSAERPKGSFSTLEIQRTEQGDSAMYLCAGSQVRGEKLFFGSGTQLSVL.